A single TCR beta chain is shown here with its context. The CDR3 contains 15 residues. V dropped 6 bases and J dropped 2 bases, with 15 bases sitting between them. The germline V gene encodes CDR1 SGDLS and CDR2 YYNGEE. This record belongs to a study of patients and donors after allogeneic stem cell transplantation. One entry per CDR3 protein results from TCRdb running MiXCR on the RT-PCR reads. The table has about a million distinct CDR3 sequences, around 17% seen once. The material sequenced was blood, either unsorted or a sorted T cell fraction (not recorded which). This receptor was identified in a human donor who was either an allogeneic HSCT recipient or a stem cell or donor lymphocyte infusion donor (not recorded which). It is not recorded whose cells these are; they may come from a transplant donor. The chain has TRBV9 and TRBJ2-1; D possibly matches TRBD1 or TRBD2 (5 bases each). In DNA form, the CDR3 reads TGTGCCAGCAACTCTGGGGACCGGGCCTACAATGAGCAGTTCTTC. Translated: CASNSGDRAYNEQFF.